This entry lists 32 T cell receptor beta chains sequenced from one sample in a study of T cell responses to AZD1222 COVID-19 vaccine (TCRdb year 2021). Libraries were prepared through the immunoSEQ multiplex PCR assay. TCRdb mirrors the immuneACCESS table, restricted to in-frame sequences. Some clones are absent from its copies; in checked studies, under half trace to an unresolved V gene, and the reason for the others is unknown. For this sample the table gives around 99,000 clones, of which nearly 90% were detected only once. The top ten clones comprise 17% of the sample. The intended sense of this specimen's time point label: baseline before first vaccination. The sample here was peripheral blood, taken on day 0 of AZD1222 vaccination. Receptors were obtained from an adult in good health.

This clone was recorded once. The chain combines TRBV19 with TRBJ1-1, with 8 bases identical to TRBD1. The CDR3 loop spans 15 amino acids. Germline loops: CDR1 LNHDA, CDR2 SQIVND (reference sequence). V was pared by 6 bases and J by 2 bases, with 8 bases of the junction left unmatched. This CDR3 is CASRPRQGLNTEAFF. CDR3 DNA: TGTGCCAGTAGGCCTAGACAGGGGCTAAACACTGAAGCTTTCTTT. Based on the CDR3 plus reference TRBV19 and TRBJ1-1, the full variable domain is DGGITQSPKYLFRKEGQNVTLSCEQNLNHDAMYWYRQDPGQGLRLIYYSQIVNDFQKGDIAEGYSVSREKKESFPLTVTSAQKNPTAFYLCASRPRQGLNTEAFFGQGTRLTVV.

This chain connects TRBV6-6 to TRBJ1-3; tentative D call: TRBD1 (5 bases). CDR1 and CDR2 (germline): MNHNY, SVGAGI (reference sequence). V was pared by 7 bases and J by 4 bases, with 14 bases between. This CDR3 spans 14 amino acids. The chain's CDR3 is CASKAGTAGNTIYF. The DNA for the CDR3 is TGTGCCAGCAAGGCAGGGACCGCCGGAAACACCATATATTTT.

The gene calls are TRBV6-5 and TRBJ2-7; 13 positions agree with TRBD2. This CDR3 is 16 amino acids long. Looked up from germline, CDR1 is MNHEY and CDR2 is SVGAGI. V lost 2 bases to trimming and J lost 3 bases; unmatched junction nucleotides: 4. This CDR3 is CASSYRTSGSSYEQYV. CDR3 nucleotides: TGTGCCAGCAGTTACCGGACTAGCGGGAGCAGCTACGAGCAGTACGTC.

The chain is built from TRBV6-6 and TRBJ2-7, with D tentatively TRBD2 (5 bases). Trimming took off 1 base at V and 7 bases at J, with 11 bases between the two ends. Germline CDR1 and CDR2: MNHNY and SVGAGI (reference sequence). This CDR3 has 13 residues. CDR3 bases: TGTGCCAGCAGTTACTTAGAGTCGGGGGAGCAGTACGTC. It specifies CASSYLESGEQYV.

This clone was counted once. This sequence joins TRBV19 and TRBJ1-5; possibly TRBD1 for D (5 bases). This CDR3 contains 15 residues. Trimming removed 5 bases from V and 2 bases from J, with 13 bases in between. Germline V lookup: CDR1 LNHDA, CDR2 SQIVND (reference sequence). The CDR3: CASSGGVRGNQPQHF. DNA for the CDR3: TGTGCCAGTAGTGGGGGGGTTCGGGGCAATCAGCCCCAGCATTTT.

V gene TRBV7-6 combines with J gene TRBJ2-2; the D is unclear. This CDR3 has 15 residues. Trimming took off 5 bases at V and 1 base at J, with 11 bases between the two ends. Germline V gives CDR1 SGHVS, CDR2 FNYEAQ. The CDR3 sequence: CASSDIGMNTGELFF. DNA of the CDR3: TGTGCCAGCAGCGACATAGGAATGAACACCGGGGAGCTGTTTTTT.

J is TRBJ2-3 and V is TRBV7-9; D gene ambiguous. This CDR3 spans 12 amino acids. The germline CDR1 and CDR2 sequences are SEHNR and FQNEAQ (reference sequence). The V end lost 5 bases, the J end lost 4 bases, and 7 bases lay between the germline ends. Written as DNA, the CDR3 is TGTGCCAGCAGCCCTCTATCAGATACGCAGTATTTT. It translates to CASSPLSDTQYF.

V and J are TRBV28 and TRBJ2-3; D unclear. The CDR3 totals 12 residues. The germline V gene has CDR1 MDHEN and CDR2 SYDVKM. Trimming cost V 6 bases and J 7 bases, with 11 bases left between them. DNA of the CDR3: TGTGCCAGCAGGCTCTCCCCAAATACGCAGTATTTT. Its translation is CASRLSPNTQYF. The full variable domain, in which reference TRBV28 and TRBJ2-3 provide the parts outside the CDR3, is DVKVTQSSRYLVKRTGEKVFLECVQDMDHENMFWYRQDPGLGLRLIYFSYDVKMKEKGDIPEGYSVSREKKERFSLILESASTNQTSMYLCASRLSPNTQYFGPGTRLTVL.

The CDR3 reads CASRMGAGTEAFF. In DNA, the CDR3 is TGTGCCAGCCGAATGGGGGCGGGCACTGAAGCTTTCTTT. V gene TRBV2 combines with J gene TRBJ1-1, with a possible D match to TRBD1 (6 bases). The CDR3 is made up of 13 amino acids. V was cut by 8 bases and J by 4 bases, with 14 bases left in between. CDR1 is SNHLY, CDR2 FYNNEI, per germline. Drawing the rest from reference TRBV2 and TRBJ1-1, the complete variable domain is EPEVTQTPSHQVTQMGQEVILRCVPISNHLYFYWYRQILGQKVEFLVSFYNNEISEKSEIFDDQFSVERPDGSNFTLKIRSTKLEDSAMYFCASRMGAGTEAFFGQGTRLTVV.

The chain employs TRBV27 and TRBJ2-3; D not certain. The CDR3 runs to 12 residues. Germline-derived CDR1 and CDR2 are MNHEY and SMNVEV (reference sequence). Trimming took 6 bases from V and 0 from J, leaving 4 bases between them. The CDR3 region is CASRDSTDTQYF. The DNA of the CDR3 is TGTGCCAGCAGGGATAGCACAGATACGCAGTATTTT.

This sequence joins TRBV15 and TRBJ2-1; D remains ambiguous. The CDR3 covers 11 residues. The germline CDR1 and CDR2 sequences are LNHNV and YYDKDF (reference sequence). The V gene lost 5 bases and the J gene lost 9 bases, with 8 bases spanning the gap. CDR3 sequence: CATSLLAEQFF. The CDR3 DNA follows: TGTGCCACCAGCCTGTTGGCTGAGCAGTTCTTC.

The gene calls are TRBV10-3 and TRBJ1-1; 7 positions agree with TRBD1. Germline assignment: CDR1 ENHRY and CDR2 SYGVKD. This CDR3 is built from 16 residues. Unmatched junction bases numbered 15, after V lost 3 bases and J lost 8 bases. Here the CDR3 reads CAISEGGEQGLREAFF. Here the CDR3 DNA reads TGTGCCATCAGTGAAGGAGGGGAACAGGGGCTTCGAGAAGCTTTCTTT.

The rearrangement links TRBV7-2 to TRBJ2-5; possibly TRBD1 for D (7 bases). Germline assignment: CDR1 SGHTA and CDR2 FQGNSA. There are 19 residues in the CDR3. Trimming removed 4 bases at V and 3 bases at J, with 27 bases between. The CDR3 region is CASSSTGLAGGPVEETQYF. CDR3 nucleotide sequence: TGTGCCAGCAGCTCCACGGGGCTAGCAGGGGGGCCGGTTGAAGAGACCCAGTACTTC.

This rearrangement joins TRBV27 to TRBJ1-3; possibly TRBD1 for D (5 bases). The germline gives CDR1 MNHEY, CDR2 SMNVEV (reference sequence). CDR3 length: 13 residues. Trimming removed 5 bases from V and 2 bases from J, with 7 bases in between. CDR3 sequence: CASSVGAGNTIYF. CDR3 bases: TGTGCCAGCAGTGTAGGGGCTGGAAACACCATATATTTT.

In DNA form, the CDR3 reads TGTGCCAGCAGTTTAGGTAATTCGGGGAGGACCTACGAGCAGTACTTC. Its protein product is CASSLGNSGRTYEQYF. V gene TRBV27 combines with J gene TRBJ2-7; possible D gene TRBD2, 6 bases. The CDR3 runs to 16 residues. Germline CDR1 and CDR2: MNHEY and SMNVEV (reference sequence). V was shortened by 2 bases and J by 2 bases, with 16 bases between the two germline ends.

J is TRBJ1-4 and V is TRBV5-4, with D maybe TRBD1 (6 bases). The V end lost 4 bases, the J end lost 8 bases, and 15 bases lay between the germline ends. CDR1 is SGHNT and CDR2 is YYREEE in the germline V gene (reference sequence). There are 14 residues in the CDR3. CDR3 protein: CASSLGGLGEKLFF. The CDR3 DNA is TGTGCCAGCAGCCTAGGGGGGCTAGGAGAAAAACTGTTTTTT.

This clone was counted only a few times. This rearrangement joins TRBV10-3 to TRBJ1-3; D remains unclear. The ends were cut back, 4 bases at V and 0 bases at J, with 10 bases in the middle. Looked up from germline, CDR1 is ENHRY and CDR2 is SYGVKD. The CDR3 extends over 15 amino acids. The DNA of the CDR3 is TGTGCCATCAGTGGTAACAGAGTCTCTGGAAACACCATATATTTT. Protein sequence: CAISGNRVSGNTIYF.

V and J are TRBV6-5 and TRBJ2-5, with TRBD1 identical over 9 bases. V dropped 6 bases and J dropped 1; count of bases not matched to a gene: 3. Per the germline V gene, CDR1 is MNHEY and CDR2 is SVGAGI. The CDR3 runs to 14 residues. The CDR3 region has the DNA TGTGCCAGCAGCCTGACAGGGGGCCAAGAGACCCAGTACTTC. Encoded protein: CASSLTGGQETQYF.

The rearrangement links TRBV7-8 to TRBJ1-1; a possible D gene is TRBD1 (5 bases). Germline V gene sequence: CDR1 SGHVS, CDR2 FQNEAQ. Trimming pared 2 bases from V and 8 bases from J, leaving 6 bases between. This CDR3 is 11 amino acids long. For the CDR3, the DNA is TGTGCCAGCAGCTTACGGGACGAAGCTTTCTTT. Amino acid sequence: CASSLRDEAFF.

There are a few counts of this clone. The chain carries TRBV19 and TRBJ2-2; a possible D gene is TRBD2 (6 bases). Trimming stripped 6 bases from V and 4 bases from J, with 18 bases between. The CDR3 sequence is 16 residues long. Germline loops: CDR1 LNHDA, CDR2 SQIVND (reference sequence). CDR3 region: CASSPPRAGGTGELFF. The CDR3 bases are TGTGCCAGTAGCCCCCCCCGGGCCGGGGGCACCGGGGAGCTGTTTTTT. Full variable domain (rest looked up from reference TRBV19 and TRBJ2-2): DGGITQSPKYLFRKEGQNVTLSCEQNLNHDAMYWYRQDPGQGLRLIYYSQIVNDFQKGDIAEGYSVSREKKESFPLTVTSAQKNPTAFYLCASSPPRAGGTGELFFGEGSRLTVL.

V and J are TRBV29-1 and TRBJ1-5; the D gene is possibly TRBD1 (6 bases). This CDR3 is 13 amino acids long. The germline V gene encodes CDR1 SQVTM and CDR2 ANQGSEA. V was trimmed by 7 bases and J by 6 bases, leaving 16 bases between them. This chain's CDR3 is CSARGGDAQPQHF. Written as DNA, the CDR3 is TGCAGCGCAAGGGGGGGAGATGCTCAGCCCCAGCATTTT.

J is TRBJ1-1 and V is TRBV6-1; D not certain. Germline CDR1 MNHNS, CDR2 SASEGT. This CDR3 has 13 amino acids. The V end lost 1 base, the J end lost 11 bases, and 14 bases lay between the germline ends. CDR3 sequence (DNA): TGTGCCAGCAGTGAAGTGACCACAAGGCCCGCTTTCTTT. Translated: CASSEVTTRPAFF.

The rearrangement uses TRBV9 and TRBJ2-1; 9 bases line up with TRBD1. Unmatched junction bases numbered 6, after V lost 3 bases and J lost 8 bases. CDR1 is SGDLS and CDR2 is YYNGEE in the germline V gene. The CDR3 consists of 14 residues. The CDR3 loop is CASSAGQGKDEQFF. The DNA for the CDR3 is TGTGCCAGCAGCGCAGGACAGGGGAAGGATGAGCAGTTCTTC.

On this clone: The junction does not match germline at one end; this may be a read error. The V and J genes are TRBV28 and TRBJ2-7, with D hard to call. The CDR3 sequence is 14 residues long. CDR1 is MDHEN, CDR2 SYDVKM, per germline. CDR3 in DNA: TGTGCCAGCAGGTTATCGAAGAGCTCCTACGAGCAGTACTTC. It encodes CASRLSKSSYEQYF. Supplemented by reference TRBV28 and TRBJ2-7, the full variable domain reads DVKVTQSSRYLVKRTGEKVFLECVQDMDHENMFWYRQDPGLGLRLIYFSYDVKMKEKGDIPEGYSVSREKKERFSLILESASTNQTSMYLCASRLSKSSYEQYFGPGTRLTVT.

The rearrangement uses TRBV5-6 and TRBJ2-5; D gene uncertain. The CDR3 runs 12 residues. The V end lost 0 bases, the J end lost 6 bases, and 6 bases lay between the germline ends. CDR1 is SGHDT and CDR2 is YYEEEE in the germline V gene. CDR3 DNA: TGTGCCAGCAGCTTGGGGGTACAGACCCAGTACTTC. Amino acid sequence: CASSLGVQTQYF.

This sequence joins TRBV25-1 and TRBJ1-2, with 7 bases matching TRBD1. The CDR3 runs to 15 residues. J gave up 4 bases and V 3 bases, and 8 bases lay outside the gene matches. Germline lookup yields CDR1 MGHDK and CDR2 SYGVNS. CDR3: CASSDPWTGLYGYTF. CDR3 sequence (DNA): TGTGCCAGCAGTGACCCGTGGACAGGACTCTATGGCTACACCTTC.

As concerns this clone: The sample contains more than one DNA sequence encoding this CDR3. V gene TRBV19 combines with J gene TRBJ2-2, with 9 bases identical to TRBD1. Trimming took 6 bases from V and 5 from J; bases not matched to a gene: 4. This CDR3 spans 14 amino acids. From germline, CDR1 is LNHDA and CDR2 SQIVND (reference sequence). The CDR3: CASRPGQGTGELFF. Written as DNA, the CDR3 is TGTGCCAGTAGGCCGGGACAGGGAACCGGGGAGCTGTTTTTT. The entire variable domain, with the rest obtained from reference TRBV19 and TRBJ2-2, is as follows: DGGITQSPKYLFRKEGQNVTLSCEQNLNHDAMYWYRQDPGQGLRLIYYSQIVNDFQKGDIAEGYSVSREKKESFPLTVTSAQKNPTAFYLCASRPGQGTGELFFGEGSRLTVL.

The chain links TRBV29-1 to TRBJ2-7; weak D call: TRBD2 (6 bases). Trimming took off 2 bases at V and 3 bases at J, with 11 bases between the two ends. Germline lookup yields CDR1 SQVTM and CDR2 ANQGSEA. The CDR3 loop spans 13 amino acids. CDR3 in amino acids: CSVELPGGYEQYV. CDR3 DNA: TGCAGCGTTGAACTACCCGGGGGCTACGAGCAGTACGTC.

This sequence joins TRBV7-6 and TRBJ1-5; perhaps TRBD1 as D (5 bases). This CDR3 region has 15 residues. Germline V gene lookup returns CDR1 SGHVS and CDR2 FNYEAQ. V lost 5 bases, J lost 0 bases, and 11 bases lay in between. For the CDR3, the DNA is TGTGCCAGCAGCCGAGACAGCCATAGCAATCAGCCCCAGCATTTT. Translated: CASSRDSHSNQPQHF. Drawing the rest from reference TRBV7-6 and TRBJ1-5, the complete variable domain is GAGVSQSPRYKVTKRGQDVALRCDPISGHVSLYWYRQALGQGPEFLTYFNYEAQQDKSGLPNDRFSAERPEGSISTLTIQRTEQRDSAMYRCASSRDSHSNQPQHFGDGTRLSIL.

This clone is a singleton in its sample. J is TRBJ1-1 and V is TRBV28, with D tentatively TRBD1 (6 bases). The V gene lost 6 bases and the J gene lost 4 bases, with 15 bases spanning the gap. Germline V lookup: CDR1 MDHEN, CDR2 SYDVKM. The CDR3 has 14 residues. The CDR3 DNA follows: TGTGCCAGCAGACCCGGGGGCGCGGGCACTGAAGCTTTCTTT. Amino acid sequence: CASRPGGAGTEAFF.

This sequence joins TRBV6-5 and TRBJ2-7, with 9 nucleotides matching TRBD1. The CDR3 loop spans 13 amino acids. V was clipped by 5 bases and J by 7 bases; unmatched bases: 6. The germline CDR1 and CDR2 sequences are MNHEY and SVGAGI. The CDR3 sequence: CASSPGQGREQYV. CDR3 bases: TGTGCCAGCAGTCCCGGACAGGGGAGGGAGCAGTACGTC.

This chain links TRBV5-4 with TRBJ2-1, with no clear D. This CDR3 comprises 12 residues. Germline lookup yields CDR1 SGHNT and CDR2 YYREEE (reference sequence). The V and J ends lost 0 bases and 12 bases respectively, with 10 bases between them. The CDR3 sequence is CASSLAPGGQFF. The CDR3 DNA sequence: TGTGCCAGCAGCTTGGCCCCCGGTGGGCAGTTCTTC.